This section outlines one T cell receptor (beta chain) sequence together with its context. Many counts were recorded for this clonotype. Its recognized antigen is unknown. No quality values exist for individual bases; no much larger clone is one base distant. The data derive from a study of low-dose radiotherapy and immunotherapy resistance in tumors (dated by TCRdb to 2021 to 2024). Regarding the study in general: Patients in Cohort 1 were given 0.5 Gy per fraction every 2 weeks, and the prescribed total PTV dose was 6.5 Gy. No randomization into treatment groups was done for the people taking part in the trial. Patients were given nivolumab as a 240 mg flat dose every two weeks and ipilimumab at 1 mg/kg every six weeks, with both drugs delivered intravenously. In Cohort 2, 1 Gy per fraction was delivered every two weeks, for a total of 13 Gy over 26 weeks. Intravenous cyclophosphamide at 200 mg/m2 was administered every two weeks, one day ahead of each radiation and immunotherapy administration. The translational analysis covered eight patients: three from the first dose cohort and the first five from the second dose cohort. Starting on cycle 1 day 1, patients took 300 mg of aspirin by mouth once daily for four cycles.

Instrument used: Illumina HiSeq 2500. Superscript III and a set of TRAV- and TRBV-specific primers were used to synthesize first-strand cDNA, so that both TCRalpha and TCRbeta chains were covered. TCRs were amplified with Phusion for approximately 21 PCR cycles, with a constant-region primer paired with the adapter attached to the V primers. Isolated mRNA was amplified with the MessageAmp II aRNA Amplification Kit, using an approximately 17-hour in vitro transcription at 37°C. The Dynabeads mRNA DIRECT Purification Kit was used to isolate mRNA for TCR sequencing. Indexed Illumina adapters were added in a second approximately 25-cycle Phusion PCR, and the resulting products were purified with AMPure XP beads. In the original analysis: Using custom Perl scripts, TCR sequences encoding the same protein were pooled, out-of-frame sequences were removed, and the abundance of each clonotype was computed. Any TCR sequence backed by just one read was left out of the analysis. Among the metrics used to describe the repertoires were Shannon entropy, Gini index, clonality, richness, and the frequency of TCRs shared between repertoires. TCRdb reran the public reads through fastp at Q25 and MiXCR, keeping productive beta chains. Records with the same CDR3 protein are collapsed into one entry carrying the most frequent genes and DNA. These V and J calls originate from TCRdb's pipeline instead of the authors' own analysis. The table for this sample lists tens of thousands of distinct CDR3 sequences; around 20% of them were counted only once. The leading ten clones occupy roughly 13% of the sample.

The sample's time point, from its label and the paper: after trial treatment. The intended sense of this specimen's treatment or condition label: LDRT plus nivolumab, ipilimumab, low-dose cyclophosphamide and aspirin (RACIN trial). Donors were enrolled in RACIN, a single-arm phase I dose-escalation trial combining nivolumab, ipilimumab, aspirin, low-dose cyclophosphamide and low-dose radiotherapy. Eligible patients had advanced, TIL-negative solid tumors. From a lookup of the germline V gene, CDR1 and CDR2 are MDHEN and SYDVKM. Germline trimming amounts to 4 bases on V and 0 bases on J, with 3 as the count of junction bases outside the gene matches. The CDR3 sequence holds 15 residues, the cysteine and phenylalanine included. The DNA shown is the 45-base CDR3, in frame from base 1.

The receptor was derived from a female donor with ovarian cancer. This sequence uses TRBV28 and TRBJ2-7, with 10 bases in between that match TRBD1. This sample comprised PBMCs, obtained after low-dose radiotherapy plus immunotherapy. The bases are TGTGCCAGCAGTTCGGACAGGGGGAGCTCCTACGAGCAGTACTTC. This codes for CASSSDRGSSYEQYF.